These 32 T cell receptor beta chains were sequenced from one sample in a study of T cells in Graves' hyperthyroidism and ophthalmopathy. TCR beta CDR3 regions were amplified from RNA. HTBI primers were used for first-round RT-PCR of the TCR CDR3. MiXCR was run by TCRdb on the multiplex PCR reads, yielding one entry per CDR3 protein. Among fewer than 850,000 distinct CDR3 sequences listed, 15% to 20% were seen once. The sample comprised blood. The receptors were gathered from a man between 50 and 59 years old with Graves' hyperthyroidism.

There are many counts of this clonotype. The V gene is TRBV6-1, the J gene TRBJ2-7; 9 bases align to TRBD1. The germline CDR1 and CDR2 sequences are MNHNS and SASEGT. The V and J ends lost 5 bases and 6 bases, in that order; junction bases with no gene match: 11. CDR3 size: 15 residues. The CDR3 coding sequence is TGTGCCAGCAGTCACCGGGACAGGGAAGGGGGCGAGCAGTACTTC. This encodes CASSHRDREGGEQYF.

This clonotype has a count of ten or more. The chain combines TRBV25-1 with TRBJ1-1; 7 positions agree with TRBD1. This CDR3 region has 13 residues. The V gene end was trimmed by 9 bases and the J gene end by 3 bases; junction bases not matched to a gene: 7. CDR1 and CDR2 from the germline V gene are MGHDK and SYGVNS. The CDR3 nucleotides read TGTGCCAGTGGGGCCGGGACAGACACTGAAGCTTTCTTT. Protein: CASGAGTDTEAFF.

This clonotype was observed at least ten times. The chain has TRBV18 and TRBJ2-5; the D is unclear. Trimming removed 0 bases at V and 1 base at J, with 9 bases between. The CDR3 has 15 amino acids. CDR1 and CDR2 (germline): KGHSH, LQKENI. CDR3: CASSPPAPLQETQYF. The CDR3 DNA sequence: TGTGCCAGCTCACCACCAGCCCCTCTCCAAGAGACCCAGTACTTC.

This clonotype was detected a few times. The genes are TRBV29-1 and TRBJ2-7, with 9 bases fitting TRBD2. The CDR3 consists of 13 residues. The junction had 3 bases not matched to a gene; V was cut back by 1 base and J by 5 bases. The germline gives CDR1 SQVTM, CDR2 ANQGSEA. The CDR3 reads CSVEGGGGNEQYF. The CDR3 nucleotides are TGCAGCGTTGAAGGCGGGGGGGGGAACGAGCAGTACTTC.

This clonotype was seen only a few times. V is TRBV19 and J is TRBJ2-7; D call uncertain. This CDR3 contains 15 residues. The germline V gene encodes CDR1 LNHDA and CDR2 SQIVND (reference sequence). Trimming shortened V by 5 bases and J by 0 bases, and 14 bases separated the two germline ends. The CDR3 here is CASSVKGGSSYEQYF. As DNA, the CDR3 is TGTGCCAGTAGTGTAAAGGGCGGCAGCTCCTACGAGCAGTACTTC.

The genes are TRBV2 and TRBJ1-2; 9 bases fit TRBD1. This CDR3 region has 12 residues. With V trimmed by 11 bases and J by 8 bases, 9 bases remained unmatched. Germline assignment: CDR1 SNHLY and CDR2 FYNNEI. CDR3 nucleotides: TGTGCCTGCGTCCGGGACAGGGACGGCTACACCTTC. Its protein is CACVRDRDGYTF. Full variable domain (remainder filled in from reference TRBV2 and TRBJ1-2): EPEVTQTPSHQVTQMGQEVILRCVPISNHLYFYWYRQILGQKVEFLVSFYNNEISEKSEIFDDQFSVERPDGSNFTLKIRSTKLEDSAMYFCACVRDRDGYTFGSGTRLTVV.

This clonotype was counted many times. The V and J genes are TRBV12-3 or TRBV12-4 and TRBJ1-5; D possibly corresponds to TRBD1 (5 bases). CDR3 length equals 14 residues. With 6 bases removed from V and 2 bases from J, the gap between germline ends came to 11 bases. CDR3 loop: CASSQGFGNQPQHF. CDR3 DNA sequence: TGTGCCAGCAGCCAGGGATTTGGCAATCAGCCCCAGCATTTT.

The chain has TRBV7-6 and TRBJ2-7; the match to TRBD2 covers 9 bases. Trimming took 5 bases from V and 2 from J; bases not matched to a gene: 10. The CDR3 runs to 16 residues. CDR1 and CDR2 (germline): SGHVS, FNYEAQ. CDR3 residues: CASSLQAAGGTYEQYF. The CDR3 region has the DNA TGTGCCAGCAGCCTCCAGGCGGCGGGAGGGACCTACGAGCAGTACTTC.

This clonotype was detected only a few times. This chain uses TRBV6-2 or TRBV6-3 with TRBJ2-2, with TRBD2 matching over 13 bases. The CDR3 covers 16 residues. The V gene end was trimmed by 0 bases and the J gene end by 6 bases; junction bases not matched to a gene: 1. CDR1 and CDR2 from the germline V gene are MNHEY and SVGEGT. The CDR3 DNA sequence: TGTGCCAGCAGTTACTCGACTAGCGGGAGGCCCGGGGAGCTGTTTTTT. Its protein product is CASSYSTSGRPGELFF.

The chain combines TRBV4-3 with TRBJ2-2; D gene ambiguous. The CDR3 has 14 residues. Trimming shortened V by 0 bases and J by 10 bases, and 12 bases separated the two germline ends. Germline V gene lookup returns CDR1 LGHNA and CDR2 YSLEER. The CDR3 protein is CASSQDRVPEELFF. DNA for the CDR3: TGCGCCAGCAGCCAAGATCGTGTACCGGAGGAGCTGTTTTTT.

In its sample, this clonotype was seen a few times. V and J are TRBV6-1 and TRBJ2-4; weak D call: TRBD2 (5 bases). The CDR3 loop spans 17 amino acids. Germline CDR1 MNHNS, CDR2 SASEGT. V shed 5 bases and J shed 0 bases, with 17 bases lying between them. The CDR3 loop reads CASSPVLGSLAKNIQYF. CDR3 DNA: TGTGCCAGCAGTCCCGTCCTGGGGAGCCTAGCCAAAAACATTCAGTACTTC.

This chain joins TRBV7-9 and TRBJ1-6; 8 positions match TRBD1. The CDR3 runs to 15 residues. The germline V gene has CDR1 SEHNR and CDR2 FQNEAQ (reference sequence). Trimming took 5 bases from V and 9 from J; bases not matched to a gene: 9. The CDR3 DNA is TGTGCCAGCAGCCTAACGGGACAGGATCGTTCACCCCTCCACTTT. Amino acids: CASSLTGQDRSPLHF. Variable domain in full (rest from reference TRBV7-9 and TRBJ1-6): DTGVSQNPRHKITKRGQNVTFRCDPISEHNRLYWYRQTLGQGPEFLTYFQNEAQLEKSRLLSDRFSAERPKGSFSTLEIQRTEQGDSAMYLCASSLTGQDRSPLHFGNGTRLTVT.

This clonotype was observed at least ten times. The chain is built from TRBV12-5 and TRBJ2-1; D not resolved. CDR1 and CDR2 (germline): LGHNT, FRNRAP. Trimming removed 7 bases at V and 2 bases at J, with 12 bases between. The CDR3 runs 14 residues. Here the CDR3 reads CASAMGGTYNEQFF. The CDR3 region has the DNA TGTGCTAGTGCAATGGGCGGAACCTACAATGAGCAGTTCTTC.

This clonotype was recorded at least ten times. CDR3 sequence reads: CSAGTAFGEQYF. The CDR3 DNA reads TGCAGCGCCGGGACAGCCTTCGGCGAGCAGTACTTC. The chain employs TRBV29-1 and TRBJ2-7; 7 bases fit TRBD1. CDR1 and CDR2 (germline): SQVTM, ANQGSEA. The length of the CDR3 is 12 residues. After removal of 7 bases from V and 6 bases from J, the junction contained 9 bases not matched to a gene.

V gene TRBV6-6 combines with J gene TRBJ2-1; 12 bases map to TRBD2. Trimming cost V 0 bases and J 8 bases; bases outside gene matches: 2. The CDR3 contains 15 residues. Germline V gives CDR1 MNHNY, CDR2 SVGAGI (reference sequence). CDR3 in DNA: TGTGCCAGCAGTTACTCGACTAGCGGGAGAGATGAGCAGTTCTTC. This translates into CASSYSTSGRDEQFF.

This clonotype was counted between two and nine times. The J gene is TRBJ2-7, the V gene TRBV3-1; TRBD2 matches at 7 bases. The V segment lost 1 base and the J segment 3 bases; nucleotides outside the gene matches: 6. This CDR3 is 15 amino acids long. Germline V gene data show CDR1 as LGHDT and CDR2 as YNNKEL (reference sequence). CDR3 DNA sequence: TGTGCCAGCAGCCAAGGAGGACTAGGACTCTACGAGCAGTACTTC. Residues: CASSQGGLGLYEQYF.

The sample holds a few counts of this clonotype. V gene TRBV12-3 or TRBV12-4 combines with J gene TRBJ2-5, with TRBD2 as a possible D gene (5 bases). The V and J ends lost 3 bases and 1 base respectively, with 9 bases between them. The CDR3 has 14 amino acids. The CDR3 spells CASSFSGFQETQYF. The CDR3 nucleotides read TGTGCCAGCAGTTTCTCGGGGTTCCAAGAGACCCAGTACTTC.

This clonotype was seen only a few times. The V gene is TRBV10-1, the J gene TRBJ2-1, with 13 positions matching TRBD2. J gave up 7 bases and V 0 bases, and 3 bases lay outside the gene matches. The CDR3 extends over 16 amino acids. Germline V gene sequence: CDR1 WNHNN, CDR2 SYGVQD (reference sequence). Written as DNA, the CDR3 is TGCGCCAGCAGTGAGTCACGACTAGCGGGAGGAAATGAGCAGTTCTTC. Translation gives CASSESRLAGGNEQFF.

This clonotype has ten or more counts. This chain's CDR3 is CASSGGTGVVYGYTF. The CDR3 region has the DNA TGCGCCAGCAGCGGCGGGACAGGGGTAGTCTATGGCTACACCTTC. The V call is TRBV5-1, the J call TRBJ1-2, with 10 bases matching TRBD1. This CDR3 has 15 residues. Unmatched junction bases numbered 7, after V lost 4 bases and J lost 4 bases. CDR1 is SGHRS and CDR2 is YFSETQ in the germline V gene.

The chain joins TRBV9 to TRBJ2-5, with D unclear. V lost 0 bases, J lost 2 bases, and 11 bases lay in between. In germline, CDR1 is SGDLS, CDR2 YYNGEE. The CDR3 is made up of 15 amino acids. The CDR3 DNA reads TGTGCCAGCAGCGTAGCAAGATTTGGGCAAGAGACCCAGTACTTC. Protein sequence: CASSVARFGQETQYF. Filled out from reference TRBV9 and TRBJ2-5, the complete variable domain reads DSGVTQTPKHLITATGQRVTLRCSPRSGDLSVYWYQQSLDQGLQFLIQYYNGEERAKGNILERFSAQQFPDLHSELNLSSLELGDSALYFCASSVARFGQETQYFGPGTRLLVL.

The J gene is TRBJ2-7, the V gene TRBV30; D gene uncertain. This CDR3 contains 12 residues. Germline CDR1 reads GTSNPN; CDR2 reads SVGIG (reference sequence). The V and J ends lost 0 bases and 4 bases respectively, with 7 bases between them. DNA of the CDR3: TGTGCCTGGAGTGTTGGTGCGTACGAGCAGTACTTC. Its protein product is CAWSVGAYEQYF.

This clonotype was seen at least ten times. V and J are TRBV2 and TRBJ2-3; maybe TRBD1 (5 bases). The CDR3 sequence is 15 residues long. CDR1 SNHLY and CDR2 FYNNEI come from the germline V gene. Trimming took 3 bases from V and 3 from J, leaving 13 bases between them. The DNA of the CDR3 is TGTGCCAGCAGTGACTACAGGCAACCAACAGATACGCAGTATTTT. Translated: CASSDYRQPTDTQYF.

This clonotype occurred many times. The chain employs TRBV15 and TRBJ2-7, with D maybe TRBD2 (7 bases). With 5 bases removed from V and 6 bases from J, the gap between germline ends came to 20 bases. Germline CDR1 reads LNHNV; CDR2 reads YYDKDF (reference sequence). The CDR3 is 15 amino acids. CDR3 sequence (DNA): TGTGCCACCAGCCGGACCTGGGAGGGGGGGAGCGAGCAGTACTTC. It is translated as CATSRTWEGGSEQYF.

The table lists this clonotype with many counts. This chain joins TRBV28 and TRBJ2-5; 9 bases fit TRBD1. The trim removed 5 bases at V and 5 bases at J, leaving 9 bases unmatched. In germline, CDR1 is MDHEN, CDR2 SYDVKM. The CDR3 extends over 15 amino acids. DNA of the CDR3: TGTGCCAGCAGTCCGCGGGACAGGGAGATCGAGACCCAGTACTTC. It codes for CASSPRDREIETQYF.

The chain links TRBV6-1 to TRBJ1-1; the D is unclear. There are 14 residues in the CDR3. V shed 5 bases and J shed 1 base, with 11 bases lying between them. Germline V gives CDR1 MNHNS, CDR2 SASEGT. CDR3 sequence (DNA): TGTGCCAGCAGTAGGTTAGCGGAGAACACTGAAGCTTTCTTT. Amino acid sequence: CASSRLAENTEAFF.

This clonotype has just a few counts. The chain combines TRBV28 with TRBJ1-2, with D possibly TRBD1 on 6 matching bases. The CDR3 totals 15 residues. Germline CDR1 is MDHEN and CDR2 is SYDVKM. The germline V and J ends were trimmed by 3 bases and 4 bases, with 15 bases remaining between them. CDR3 in amino acids: CASSFSGGLSYGYTF. The CDR3 DNA follows: TGTGCCAGCAGTTTTAGCGGGGGCCTTTCCTATGGCTACACCTTC.

The table lists this clonotype with many counts. The V and J genes are TRBV28 and TRBJ2-5, with a weak D call TRBD1 (5 bases). Per the germline V gene, CDR1 is MDHEN and CDR2 is SYDVKM. The CDR3 runs 14 residues. The ends were cut back, 9 bases at V and 4 bases at J, with 18 bases in the middle. The CDR3 protein is CASEPLRGSETQYF. In DNA, the CDR3 is TGTGCCAGTGAGCCTCTAAGGGGATCAGAGACCCAGTACTTC.

This clonotype occurred many times. V usage is TRBV2 and J usage is TRBJ2-2; 11 bases line up with TRBD1. The CDR3 is made up of 15 amino acids. With V trimmed by 4 bases and J by 2 bases, 0 bases remained unmatched. Germline V lookup: CDR1 SNHLY, CDR2 FYNNEI. DNA of the CDR3: TGTGCCAGCAGTGGGACAGGGGGCAACACCGGGGAGCTGTTTTTT. It is translated as CASSGTGGNTGELFF.

This clonotype showed up just a few times. The chain combines TRBV3-1 with TRBJ1-1, with D unclear. In germline, CDR1 is LGHDT, CDR2 YNNKEL (reference sequence). This CDR3 region has 12 residues. Trimming shortened V by 3 bases and J by 7 bases, and 9 bases separated the two germline ends. The DNA for the CDR3 is TGTGCCAGCAGCCAGGGTAGGATTGAAGCTTTCTTT. Its translation is CASSQGRIEAFF.

On this clonotype itself: This may be a read error, as it is one base from a much larger clone. Likely a read error: the CDR3 ends without its conserved phenylalanine or tryptophan. This chain links TRBV11-2 with TRBJ2-6; 9 bases are a match to TRBD1. V shed 5 bases and J 0 bases; nucleotides not matched to a gene: 8. Germline V gene data show CDR1 as SGHAT and CDR2 as FQNNGV. This CDR3 has 18 residues. Here the CDR3 reads CASSINRGRLSGANVLTL. DNA of the CDR3: TGTGCCAGCAGCATTAACAGGGGGCGGCTCTCTGGGGCCAACGTCCTGACTCTC.

This clonotype was observed many times. V gene TRBV6-1 combines with J gene TRBJ1-1; unclear D gene. V shed 4 bases and J shed 2 bases, with 8 bases lying between them. This CDR3 has 13 residues. Germline V gene sequence: CDR1 MNHNS, CDR2 SASEGT. CDR3 protein: CASSGPLNTEAFF. CDR3 in DNA: TGTGCCAGCAGTGGACCCTTAAACACTGAAGCTTTCTTT.

This clonotype was observed many times. The genes are TRBV7-8 and TRBJ2-3, with D possibly matching TRBD2 (6 bases). Germline loops: CDR1 SGHVS, CDR2 FQNEAQ. V was pared by 6 bases and J by 0 bases, with 13 bases between. The CDR3 consists of 15 residues. CDR3: CASSRRAGSTDTQYF. In DNA, the CDR3 is TGTGCCAGCAGTCGGCGGGCGGGGAGCACAGATACGCAGTATTTT.